Below are 15 T cell receptor beta chains sequenced from a single sample in a study of molecular identifiers for immune sequencing clone quantification (dated by TCRdb to 2016 to 2019). Receptor libraries were prepared by PCR. Instrument on record: NextSeq 500. The public reads were reprocessed in TCRdb via fastp at Q25 and MiXCR, keeping in-frame beta chains. All rows with the same CDR3 protein become a single entry with the most common DNA and genes. Counted in this sample were hundreds of thousands of distinct CDR3 sequences; 25% of them appeared once. The leading ten clones occupy about 0.84% of the sample. Input material: naive CD8+ T cells from blood, with Jurkat cell RNA spiked in. According to the study, the label for this sample's cell subset or site signals: FACS-sorted CD8+CD4-CCR7+CD45RA+ naive T cells. The receptors here all came from a human donor in good health. Some libraries in this study had Jurkat cell RNA spiked in.

Turning to this clonotype: A much larger clone lies one base from this, so it may be a read error. CDR3 bases: TGTGCCAGCAGCTCCGGGACAGGGTCCGACAATGAGCAGTTCTTC. This translates into CASSSGTGSDNEQFF. This chain links TRBV11-2 with TRBJ2-1; 9 positions match TRBD1. The junction had 6 bases not matched to a gene; V was cut back by 4 bases and J by 5 bases. The CDR3 is 15 amino acids. Germline loops: CDR1 SGHAT, CDR2 FQNNGV.

The table lists this clonotype with a count of one. A much larger clone differs by one base, so this may be a read error. The V call is TRBV5-6, the J call TRBJ1-5; no reliable D call. The CDR3 is made up of 14 amino acids. Per the germline V gene, CDR1 is SGHDT and CDR2 is YYEEEE. The CDR3 spells CASRTFGGNRPQHF. CDR3 DNA sequence: TGTGCCAGCAGAACCTTTGGCGGCAATCGGCCCCAGCATTTT.

This clonotype was counted at least ten times. This chain connects TRBV28 to TRBJ2-7; 7 nucleotides align to TRBD1. CDR1 and CDR2 (germline): MDHEN, SYDVKM. V trimming: 5 bases; J trimming: 6 bases; junction bases outside the gene matches: 10. This CDR3 is built from 14 residues. CDR3 residues: CASSPRQGFGEQYF. In nucleotides, the CDR3 is TGTGCCAGCAGTCCCAGACAGGGTTTCGGCGAGCAGTACTTC.

In its sample, this clonotype was seen many times. The V and J genes are TRBV21-1 and TRBJ2-7. TRBV21-1 is a documented pseudogene. The CDR3 has 14 residues. The CDR3 nucleotides are TGTGCCAGCAGCAATTCACTGCTAACCTACGAGCAGTACTTC. It specifies CASSNSLLTYEQYF.

There are many counts of this clonotype. The chain's CDR3 is CASSPTFETQYF. The CDR3 DNA reads TGTGCCAGCAGTCCTACTTTCGAGACCCAGTACTTC. The chain recombines TRBV12-3 or TRBV12-4 with TRBJ2-5, with no clear D. CDR3 length: 12 amino acids. V was clipped by 5 bases and J by 5 bases, with 9 bases between them.

This clonotype has at least ten counts. The chain uses TRBV28 and TRBJ2-5, with 7 bases matching TRBD1. This CDR3 region has 13 residues. The germline V gene has CDR1 MDHEN and CDR2 SYDVKM. J gave up 4 bases and V 6 bases, and 5 bases lay outside the gene matches. CDR3 amino acids: CASRLTGVETQYF. DNA of the CDR3: TGTGCCAGCAGACTCACAGGGGTAGAGACCCAGTACTTC.

V and J are TRBV19 and TRBJ2-5; the D gene is possibly TRBD2 (7 bases). Germline values: CDR1 LNHDA, CDR2 SQIVND (reference sequence). The CDR3 extends over 15 amino acids. The V end lost 3 bases, the J end lost 5 bases, and 16 bases lay between the germline ends. CDR3 DNA: TGTGCCAGTAGTATTGGGGGCGGGAGTCTTGAGACCCAGTACTTC. It encodes CASSIGGGSLETQYF.

This clonotype came up a few times. The chain joins TRBV5-1 to TRBJ2-7; D not resolved. The CDR3 has 13 residues. Deletions cut 1 base from V and 0 bases from J, with 5 bases between. Germline V CDR1 and CDR2: SGHRS, YFSETQ. The CDR3 reads CASSLRISYEQYF. CDR3 DNA: TGCGCCAGCAGCTTGAGGATCTCCTACGAGCAGTACTTC.

Many counts were recorded for this clonotype. The rearrangement uses TRBV28 and TRBJ1-1; tentative D call: TRBD1 (5 bases). The germline V gene has CDR1 MDHEN and CDR2 SYDVKM. Trimming took 1 base from V and 4 from J, leaving 13 bases between them. The CDR3 covers 15 residues. The CDR3 region has the DNA TGTGCCAGCAGTTTATCGACCATGGGGGGCACTGAAGCTTTCTTT. Residues: CASSLSTMGGTEAFF.

With regard to this clonotype: A read error is possible here, since a much larger clone lies one base away. The gene calls are TRBV2 and TRBJ2-3; 7 nucleotides agree with TRBD2. V dropped 2 bases and J dropped 5; count of bases not matched to a gene: 10. Per germline, CDR1 SNHLY and CDR2 FYNNEI. The CDR3 loop spans 16 amino acids. In nucleotides, the CDR3 is TGTGCCAGCAGTGAACCCCGCGGGAGTCCACAAGATACGCAGTATTTT. Encoded protein: CASSEPRGSPQDTQYF.

The chain has TRBV4-2 and TRBJ2-5, with 12 bases matching TRBD2. Germline V gene data show CDR1 as LGHNA and CDR2 as YNFKEQ. CDR3 length: 16 residues. V trimming: 0 bases; J trimming: 5 bases; junction bases outside the gene matches: 4. CDR3 nucleotides: TGTGCCAGCAGCCAAGATTACCTAGCGGGAGGGGAGACCCAGTACTTC. Amino acids: CASSQDYLAGGETQYF.

This clonotype was found a few times. The chain uses TRBV15 and TRBJ2-6; 9 bases line up with TRBD1. This CDR3 spans 16 amino acids. Per germline, CDR1 LNHNV and CDR2 YYDKDF (reference sequence). The junction had 1 base not matched to a gene; V was cut back by 1 base and J by 3 bases. The CDR3 DNA reads as TGTGCCACCAGCAGAGGGACAGGGGATGGGGCCAACGTCCTGACTTTC. It encodes CATSRGTGDGANVLTF.

The sample holds one count of this clonotype. Relative to the germline gene, one junction end is altered; a read error may explain this. This chain connects TRBV4-3 to TRBJ2-7; TRBD1 matches 8 bases. The CDR3 length is 15 residues. CDR1 and CDR2 from the germline V gene are LGHNA and YSLEER. The CDR3 DNA is TGCGCCAGCAGCCACCCTGGACAGGGTCTCTACGCGCAGTACTTC. Translation gives CASSHPGQGLYAQYF.

The chain links TRBV11-2 to TRBJ2-7; D possibly corresponds to TRBD1 (5 bases). V was clipped by 1 base and J by 7 bases, with 17 bases between them. The CDR3 runs to 15 residues. Germline CDR1 reads SGHAT; CDR2 reads FQNNGV. CDR3 nucleotides: TGTGCCAGCAGCTTAGTCGACAGTTCCTACAATGAGCAGTACTTC. The encoded protein is CASSLVDSSYNEQYF.

Concerning this clonotype itself: A clone one base away is much larger, so this may be a read error. The chain uses TRBV7-9 and TRBJ2-3; weak D call: TRBD2 (6 bases). Germline V gene lookup returns CDR1 SEHNR and CDR2 FQNEAQ (reference sequence). The CDR3 length is 15 residues. The V and J ends lost 3 bases and 9 bases respectively, with 19 bases between them. In DNA, the CDR3 is TGTGCCAGCAGCTTTGTGGAGGGAGTGAGAGAAACGCAGTATTTT. Translation gives CASSFVEGVRETQYF. The full variable domain, in which reference TRBV7-9 and TRBJ2-3 provide the parts outside the CDR3, is DTGVSQNPRHKITKRGQNVTFRCDPISEHNRLYWYRQTLGQGPEFLTYFQNEAQLEKSRLLSDRFSAERPKGSFSTLEIQRTEQGDSAMYLCASSFVEGVRETQYFGPGTRLTVL.